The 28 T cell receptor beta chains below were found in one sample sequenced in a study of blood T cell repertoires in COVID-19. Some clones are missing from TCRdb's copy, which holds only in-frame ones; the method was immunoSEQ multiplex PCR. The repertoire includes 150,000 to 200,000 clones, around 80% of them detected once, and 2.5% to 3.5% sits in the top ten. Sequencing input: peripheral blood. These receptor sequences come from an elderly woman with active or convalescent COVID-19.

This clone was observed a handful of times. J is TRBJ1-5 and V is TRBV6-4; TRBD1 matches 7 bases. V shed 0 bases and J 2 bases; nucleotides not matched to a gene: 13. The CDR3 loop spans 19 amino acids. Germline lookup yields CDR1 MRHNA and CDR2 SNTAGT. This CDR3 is CASSDSVGRGRYGNQPQHF. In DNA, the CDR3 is TGTGCCAGCAGTGACTCAGTGGGCAGGGGGAGGTATGGCAATCAGCCCCAGCATTTT.

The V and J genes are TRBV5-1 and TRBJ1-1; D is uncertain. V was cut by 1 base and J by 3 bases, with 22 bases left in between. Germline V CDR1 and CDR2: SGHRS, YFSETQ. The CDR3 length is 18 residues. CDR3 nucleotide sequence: TGCGCCAGCAGCTTGAATCGGGCCAATCTCCGGAGGGACACTGAAGCTTTCTTT. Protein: CASSLNRANLRRDTEAFF.

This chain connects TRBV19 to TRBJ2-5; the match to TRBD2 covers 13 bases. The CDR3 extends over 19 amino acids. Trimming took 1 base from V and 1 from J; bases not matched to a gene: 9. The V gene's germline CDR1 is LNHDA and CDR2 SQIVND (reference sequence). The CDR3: CASSIALWTSGGVQETQYF. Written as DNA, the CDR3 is TGTGCCAGTAGTATAGCCCTCTGGACTAGCGGGGGTGTCCAAGAGACCCAGTACTTC.

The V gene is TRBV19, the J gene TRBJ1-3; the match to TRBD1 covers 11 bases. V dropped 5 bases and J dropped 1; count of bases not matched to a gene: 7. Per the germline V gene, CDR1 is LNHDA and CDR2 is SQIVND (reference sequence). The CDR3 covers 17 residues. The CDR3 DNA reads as TGTGCCAGTAGTCGTCCGGGACAGGGGGAATCTGGAAACACCATATATTTT. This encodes CASSRPGQGESGNTIYF.

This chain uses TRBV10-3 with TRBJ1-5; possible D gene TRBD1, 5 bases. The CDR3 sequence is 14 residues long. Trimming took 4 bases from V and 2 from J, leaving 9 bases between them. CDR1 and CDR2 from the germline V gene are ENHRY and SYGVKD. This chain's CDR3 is CAISGGSGNQPQHF. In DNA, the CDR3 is TGTGCCATCAGTGGGGGCAGCGGCAATCAGCCCCAGCATTTT.

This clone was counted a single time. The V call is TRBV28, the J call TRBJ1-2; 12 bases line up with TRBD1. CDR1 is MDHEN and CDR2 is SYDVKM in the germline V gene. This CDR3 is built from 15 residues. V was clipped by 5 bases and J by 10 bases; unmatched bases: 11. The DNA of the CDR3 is TGTGCCAGCAGTGCGGGGGACAGGGGGCACCTTACCTACACCTTC. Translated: CASSAGDRGHLTYTF.

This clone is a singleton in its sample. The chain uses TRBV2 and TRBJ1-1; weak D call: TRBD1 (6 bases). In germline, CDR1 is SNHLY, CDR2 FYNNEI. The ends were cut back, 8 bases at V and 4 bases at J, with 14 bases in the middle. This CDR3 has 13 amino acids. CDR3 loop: CASGWGGGTEAFF. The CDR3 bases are TGTGCCAGCGGGTGGGGGGGCGGCACTGAAGCTTTCTTT.

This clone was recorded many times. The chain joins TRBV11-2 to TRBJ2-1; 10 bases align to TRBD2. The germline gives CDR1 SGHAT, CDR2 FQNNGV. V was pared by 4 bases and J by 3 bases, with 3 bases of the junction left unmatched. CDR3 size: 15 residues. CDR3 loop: CASSSIAGGYNEQFF. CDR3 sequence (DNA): TGTGCCAGCAGCTCCATAGCGGGGGGCTACAATGAGCAGTTCTTC.

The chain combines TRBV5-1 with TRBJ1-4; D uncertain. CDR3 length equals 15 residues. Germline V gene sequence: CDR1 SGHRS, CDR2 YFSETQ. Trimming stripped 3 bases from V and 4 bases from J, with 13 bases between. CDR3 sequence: CASSSSGRHNEKLFF. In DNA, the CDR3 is TGCGCCAGCAGCTCCTCCGGTAGACATAATGAAAAACTGTTTTTT.

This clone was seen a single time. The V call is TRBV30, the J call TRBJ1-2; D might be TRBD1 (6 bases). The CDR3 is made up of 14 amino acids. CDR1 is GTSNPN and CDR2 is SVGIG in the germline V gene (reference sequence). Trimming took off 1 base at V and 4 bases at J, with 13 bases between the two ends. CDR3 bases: TGTGCCTGGAGTGAGTGGGACACTTCCTATGGCTACACCTTC. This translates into CAWSEWDTSYGYTF.

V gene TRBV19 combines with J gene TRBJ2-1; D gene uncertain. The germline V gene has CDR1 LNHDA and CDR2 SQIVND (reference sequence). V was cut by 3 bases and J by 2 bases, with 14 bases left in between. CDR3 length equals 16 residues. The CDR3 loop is CASSMESRSAYNEQFF. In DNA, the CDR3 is TGTGCCAGTAGTATGGAGTCGAGATCGGCCTACAATGAGCAGTTCTTC.

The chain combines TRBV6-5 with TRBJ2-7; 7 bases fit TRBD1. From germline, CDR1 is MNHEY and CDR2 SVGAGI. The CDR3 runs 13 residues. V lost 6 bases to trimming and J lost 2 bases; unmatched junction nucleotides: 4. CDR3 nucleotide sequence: TGTGCCAGCAGACGGACAGGTCCCTACGAGCAGTACTTC. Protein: CASRRTGPYEQYF.

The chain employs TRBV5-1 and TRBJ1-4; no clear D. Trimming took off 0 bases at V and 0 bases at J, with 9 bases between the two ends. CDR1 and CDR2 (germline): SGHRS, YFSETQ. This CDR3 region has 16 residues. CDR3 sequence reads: CASSLAGEATNEKLFF. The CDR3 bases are TGCGCCAGCAGCTTGGCCGGTGAGGCAACTAATGAAAAACTGTTTTTT.

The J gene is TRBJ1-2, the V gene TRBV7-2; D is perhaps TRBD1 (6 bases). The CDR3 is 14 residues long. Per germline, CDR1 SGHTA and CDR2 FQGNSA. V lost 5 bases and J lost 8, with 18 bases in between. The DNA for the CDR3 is TGTGCCAGCAGCCCAACGCCTTACAGGGACGGCTACACCTTC. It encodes CASSPTPYRDGYTF.

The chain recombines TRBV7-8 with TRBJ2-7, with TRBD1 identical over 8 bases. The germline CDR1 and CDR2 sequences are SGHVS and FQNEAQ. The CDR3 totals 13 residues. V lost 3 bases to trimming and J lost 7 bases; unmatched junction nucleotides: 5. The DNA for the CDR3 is TGTGCCAGCAGCTTGACAGGGGTTGGGGAGCAGTACTTC. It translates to CASSLTGVGEQYF.

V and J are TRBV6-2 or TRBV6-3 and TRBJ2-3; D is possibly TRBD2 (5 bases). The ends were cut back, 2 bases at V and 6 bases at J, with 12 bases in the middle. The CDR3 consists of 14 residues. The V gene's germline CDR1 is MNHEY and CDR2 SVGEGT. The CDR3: CASSYPPSWDTQYF. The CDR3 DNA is TGTGCCAGCAGTTACCCCCCTAGCTGGGATACGCAGTATTTT.

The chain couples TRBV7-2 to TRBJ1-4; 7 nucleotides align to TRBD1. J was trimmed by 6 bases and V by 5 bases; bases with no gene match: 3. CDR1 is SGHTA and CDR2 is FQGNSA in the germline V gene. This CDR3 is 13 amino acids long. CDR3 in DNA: TGTGCCAGCAGCCCGGGACAGTATGAAAAACTGTTTTTT. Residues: CASSPGQYEKLFF.

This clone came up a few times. CDR3 in amino acids: CSVEERRPNEKLFF. For the CDR3, the DNA is TGCAGCGTTGAAGAACGCAGGCCTAATGAAAAACTGTTTTTT. This sequence joins TRBV29-1 and TRBJ1-4; D call uncertain. The CDR3 is 14 amino acids. The V end was cut by 0 bases, the J end by 3 bases, with 8 bases between. Germline-derived CDR1 and CDR2 are SQVTM and ANQGSEA.

CDR3 residues: CSIREGAHEQYF. The CDR3 DNA is TGCAGCATTCGTGAGGGGGCCCACGAGCAGTACTTC. The chain links TRBV29-1 to TRBJ2-7, with 7 positions matching TRBD1. The CDR3 spans 12 residues. With V trimmed by 8 bases and J by 5 bases, 9 bases remained unmatched. In germline, CDR1 is SQVTM, CDR2 ANQGSEA.

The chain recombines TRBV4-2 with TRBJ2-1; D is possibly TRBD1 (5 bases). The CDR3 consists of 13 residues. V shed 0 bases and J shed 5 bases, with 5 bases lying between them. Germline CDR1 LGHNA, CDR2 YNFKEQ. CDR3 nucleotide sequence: TGTGCCAGCAGCCAAGACAGGGACAATGAGCAGTTCTTC. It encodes CASSQDRDNEQFF.

The CDR3 loop reads CASSGTGSEKLFF. CDR3 bases: TGTGCCAGCAGTGGGACAGGGTCTGAAAAACTGTTTTTT. V gene TRBV2 combines with J gene TRBJ1-4; 8 bases are a match to TRBD1. Germline lookup yields CDR1 SNHLY and CDR2 FYNNEI. CDR3 size: 13 residues. V lost 4 bases, J lost 7 bases, and 2 bases stayed unmatched.

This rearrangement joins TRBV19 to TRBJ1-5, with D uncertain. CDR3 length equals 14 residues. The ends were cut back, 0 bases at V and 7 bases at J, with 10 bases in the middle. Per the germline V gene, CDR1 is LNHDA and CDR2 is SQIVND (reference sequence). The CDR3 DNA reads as TGTGCCAGTAGTATAGAACAAGCTAGGCAGCCCCAGCATTTT. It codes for CASSIEQARQPQHF.

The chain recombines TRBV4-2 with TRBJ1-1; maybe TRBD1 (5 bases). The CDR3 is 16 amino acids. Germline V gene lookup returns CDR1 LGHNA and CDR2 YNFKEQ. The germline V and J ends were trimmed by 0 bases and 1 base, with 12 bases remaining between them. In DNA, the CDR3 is TGTGCCAGCAGCCAAGATCTCGGGGGACGGAACACTGAAGCTTTCTTT. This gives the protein CASSQDLGGRNTEAFF.

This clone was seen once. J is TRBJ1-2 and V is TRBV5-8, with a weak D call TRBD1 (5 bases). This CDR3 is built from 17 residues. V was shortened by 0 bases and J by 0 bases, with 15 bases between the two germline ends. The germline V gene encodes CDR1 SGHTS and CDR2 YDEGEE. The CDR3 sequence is CASSLAAGLTANYGYTF. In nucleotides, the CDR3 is TGTGCCAGCAGCTTGGCGGCAGGGCTAACGGCTAACTATGGCTACACCTTC.

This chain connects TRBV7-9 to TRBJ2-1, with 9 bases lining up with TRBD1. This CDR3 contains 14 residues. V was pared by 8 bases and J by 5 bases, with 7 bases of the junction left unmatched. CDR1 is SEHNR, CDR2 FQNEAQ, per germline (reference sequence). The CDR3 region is CASDSGTGNNEQFF. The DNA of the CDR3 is TGTGCCAGCGACTCCGGGACAGGGAACAATGAGCAGTTCTTC.

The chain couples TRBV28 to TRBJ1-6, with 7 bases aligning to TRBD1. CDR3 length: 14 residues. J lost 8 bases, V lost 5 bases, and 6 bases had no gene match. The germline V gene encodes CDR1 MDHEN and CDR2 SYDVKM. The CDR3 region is CASSMTGHDSPLHF. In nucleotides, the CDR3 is TGTGCCAGCAGTATGACAGGGCATGATTCACCCCTCCACTTT.

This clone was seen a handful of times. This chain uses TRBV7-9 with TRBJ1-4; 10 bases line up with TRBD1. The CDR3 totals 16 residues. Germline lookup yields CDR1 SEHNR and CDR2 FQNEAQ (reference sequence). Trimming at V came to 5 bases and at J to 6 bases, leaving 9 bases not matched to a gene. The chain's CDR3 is CASSPGQGKWDEKLFF. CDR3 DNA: TGTGCCAGCAGCCCGGGACAGGGGAAGTGGGATGAAAAACTGTTTTTT. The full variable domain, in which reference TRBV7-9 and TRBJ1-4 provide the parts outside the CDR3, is DTGVSQNPRHKITKRGQNVTFRCDPISEHNRLYWYRQTLGQGPEFLTYFQNEAQLEKSRLLSDRFSAERPKGSFSTLEIQRTEQGDSAMYLCASSPGQGKWDEKLFFGSGTQLSVL.

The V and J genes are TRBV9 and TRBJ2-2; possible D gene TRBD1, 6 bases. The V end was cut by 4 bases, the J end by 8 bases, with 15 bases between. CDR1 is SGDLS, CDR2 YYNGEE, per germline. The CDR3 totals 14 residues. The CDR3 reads CASSSRGQGGELFF. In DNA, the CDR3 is TGTGCCAGCAGCTCCCGGGGCCAGGGGGGGGAGCTGTTTTTT.